This T cell receptor beta chain stems from a study of blood T cells in healthy people across ages. Study summary: About one barcoded beta molecule per two T cells was the capture yield of template switching.

The sample holds many counts of this clonotype. This CDR3 has 13 amino acids. With 2 bases removed from V and 2 bases from J, the gap between germline ends came to 6 bases. The germline V gene encodes CDR1 MNHEY and CDR2 SVGAGI. Next came a second PCR, run for about 6 to 12 cycles, which used a sample-barcoded 5' primer along with a J-beta primer mix. MiXCR was run by TCRdb on the 5' RACE reads, yielding one entry per CDR3 protein. The table includes about 1.7 million distinct CDR3 sequences, 28% detected once. The chain uses TRBV6-5 and TRBJ1-2; D possibly corresponds to TRBD1 (6 bases). The source is a woman between 25 and 40 years old in good health. The source material was blood. The CDR3 protein is CASSYGQNYGYTF. Written as DNA, the CDR3 is TGTGCCAGCAGTTACGGACAGAACTATGGCTACACCTTC.